A single sample is the source of the 20 T cell receptor beta chains below, sequenced in a study of blood T cell repertoires in COVID-19. Some clones are missing from TCRdb's copy, which holds only in-frame ones; the method was immunoSEQ multiplex PCR. The sample includes over 65,000 clones, approximately 80% of them seen just once. Input material: peripheral blood. The receptors come from a man older than 75 with active or convalescent COVID-19.

This sequence joins TRBV18 and TRBJ1-3, with a possible D match to TRBD1 (6 bases). CDR1 and CDR2 (germline): KGHSH, LQKENI. The CDR3 runs 16 residues. V was trimmed by 3 bases and J by 2 bases, leaving 14 bases between them. CDR3 DNA: TGTGCCAGCTCACCCTGGGGGCGAGAGGCTGGAAACACCATATATTTT. This encodes CASSPWGREAGNTIYF.

V and J are TRBV24-1 and TRBJ2-2; D might be TRBD1 (6 bases). Germline lookup yields CDR1 KGHDR and CDR2 SFDVKD. The CDR3 contains 17 residues. Trimming shortened V by 3 bases and J by 3 bases, and 16 bases separated the two germline ends. Here the CDR3 DNA reads TGTGCCACCAGTGATCCGACCAGGGGAAAGGACACCGGGGAGCTGTTTTTT. This gives the protein CATSDPTRGKDTGELFF.

This clone is a singleton in its sample. One end of the junction fails to match germline, which may point to a read error. This chain links TRBV18 with TRBJ2-6, with TRBD1 matching over 7 bases. The CDR3 consists of 13 residues. CDR1 and CDR2 (germline): KGHSH, LQKENI. The CDR3 region has the DNA TGTGCCAGCTCACCCTTAGAGGGGGCCCCAGCTCTTTTC. This translates into CASSPLEGAPALF.

V gene TRBV2 combines with J gene TRBJ1-2, with TRBD1 as a possible D gene (5 bases). V dropped 2 bases and J dropped 4 bases, with 14 bases sitting between them. The length of the CDR3 is 15 residues. The germline V gene encodes CDR1 SNHLY and CDR2 FYNNEI. CDR3 DNA sequence: TGTGCCAGCAGTGAATCTAGGAGGGGTAGCTATGGCTACACCTTC. Its translation is CASSESRRGSYGYTF. Using reference TRBV2 and TRBJ1-2 for the parts outside the CDR3, the full variable domain is EPEVTQTPSHQVTQMGQEVILRCVPISNHLYFYWYRQILGQKVEFLVSFYNNEISEKSEIFDDQFSVERPDGSNFTLKIRSTKLEDSAMYFCASSESRRGSYGYTFGSGTRLTVV.

The chain combines TRBV28 with TRBJ2-2, with D unclear. CDR1 is MDHEN and CDR2 is SYDVKM in the germline V gene. The CDR3 extends over 13 amino acids. V lost 6 bases to trimming and J lost 0 bases, with 5 bases between them. CDR3 sequence (DNA): TGTGCCAGCAGACACCCGAACACCGGGGAGCTGTTTTTT. Translating gives CASRHPNTGELFF.

This chain links TRBV18 with TRBJ1-2, with 7 bases matching TRBD1. Unmatched junction bases numbered 6, after V lost 1 base and J lost 1 base. The CDR3 has 16 amino acids. Per germline, CDR1 KGHSH and CDR2 LQKENI. CDR3 DNA sequence: TGTGCCAGCTCACCACGGACAGGAAAGAGTAACTATGGCTACACCTTC. Its translation is CASSPRTGKSNYGYTF. The whole variable domain, filled in from reference TRBV18 and TRBJ1-2, reads NAGVMQNPRHLVRRRGQEARLRCSPMKGHSHVYWYRQLPEEGLKFMVYLQKENIIDESGMPKERFSAEFPKEGPSILRIQQVVRGDSAAYFCASSPRTGKSNYGYTFGSGTRLTVV.

The gene calls are TRBV28 and TRBJ2-1; possible D gene TRBD2, 6 bases. V was cut by 4 bases and J by 7 bases, with 17 bases left in between. The CDR3 has 15 amino acids. CDR1 and CDR2 from the germline V gene are MDHEN and SYDVKM. This CDR3 reads CASSSDRDWRNEQFF. The CDR3 DNA reads TGTGCCAGCAGTTCGGACCGGGACTGGAGGAATGAGCAGTTCTTC.

The V and J genes are TRBV29-1 and TRBJ2-3; possible D gene TRBD2, 6 bases. The CDR3 runs 13 residues. The germline gives CDR1 SQVTM, CDR2 ANQGSEA. V gave up 1 base and J gave up 3 bases, with 8 bases separating them. DNA for the CDR3: TGCAGCGTTGAAGCCCTAGCGACAGATACGCAGTATTTT. Its protein product is CSVEALATDTQYF.

This chain connects TRBV29-1 to TRBJ2-3; 9 positions match TRBD1. The CDR3 has 14 amino acids. Germline assignment: CDR1 SQVTM and CDR2 ANQGSEA. V lost 7 bases to trimming and J lost 5 bases; unmatched junction nucleotides: 10. The chain's CDR3 is CSAWTGAAVDTQYF. CDR3 DNA sequence: TGCAGCGCCTGGACAGGGGCTGCGGTAGATACGCAGTATTTT.

Here the CDR3 reads CASSQGLAGGSSYNEQFF. The CDR3 DNA reads as TGTGCCAGCAGCCAAGGACTAGCGGGGGGCTCTTCCTACAATGAGCAGTTCTTC. The genes are TRBV3-1 (or the pseudogene TRBV3-2) and TRBJ2-1; 13 bases match TRBD2. J gave up 1 base and V 1 base, and 4 bases lay outside the gene matches. Per germline, CDR1 LGHDT and CDR2 YNNKEL (reference sequence). The length of the CDR3 is 18 residues.

The chain combines TRBV29-1 with TRBJ2-3, with 9 bases fitting TRBD1. Germline CDR1 and CDR2: SQVTM and ANQGSEA. The CDR3 runs to 13 residues. The J segment lost 3 bases and the V segment lost 5 bases, leaving 3 bases of the junction unmatched. The CDR3 nucleotides read TGCAGCGTTACGGACAGGGGTACAGATACGCAGTATTTT. It translates to CSVTDRGTDTQYF.

This clone was observed a single time. The chain recombines TRBV5-4 with TRBJ1-2; D is possibly TRBD1 (6 bases). Germline V lookup: CDR1 SGHNT, CDR2 YYREEE (reference sequence). V lost 0 bases to trimming and J lost 7 bases, with 16 bases between them. The CDR3 contains 15 residues. The CDR3 is CASSLGTGNRLGYTF. The CDR3 nucleotides are TGTGCCAGCAGCTTGGGAACAGGGAATCGGCTTGGCTACACCTTC.

The gene calls are TRBV19 and TRBJ1-2, with a possible D match to TRBD1 (5 bases). Trimming shortened V by 3 bases and J by 7 bases, and 9 bases separated the two germline ends. CDR1 is LNHDA and CDR2 is SQIVND in the germline V gene (reference sequence). This CDR3 spans 12 amino acids. This CDR3 is CASSIGTGGYTF. CDR3 in DNA: TGTGCCAGTAGTATTGGTACAGGTGGCTACACCTTC.

This clone was seen a single time. The V and J genes are TRBV6-5 and TRBJ1-4; tentative D call: TRBD1 (5 bases). The CDR3 length is 14 residues. V lost 10 bases, J lost 10 bases, and 22 bases lay in between. Germline loops: CDR1 MNHEY, CDR2 SVGAGI. For the CDR3, the DNA is TGTGCCACCACGACAGCGGGGGGAGCTGGAAAACTGTTTTTT. The encoded protein is CATTTAGGAGKLFF.

The rearrangement joins TRBV7-2 to TRBJ2-1, with 10 bases matching TRBD2. The V and J ends lost 4 bases and 0 bases, in that order; junction bases with no gene match: 6. This CDR3 has 17 amino acids. Germline values: CDR1 SGHTA, CDR2 FQGNSA. The CDR3 nucleotides are TGTGCCAGCAGCTCTACTAGCGGGGAAAACTCCTACAATGAGCAGTTCTTC. This encodes CASSSTSGENSYNEQFF.

The chain has TRBV5-1 and TRBJ1-2; D uncertain. The CDR3 extends over 13 amino acids. V gave up 3 bases and J gave up 10 bases, with 16 bases separating them. CDR1 is SGHRS and CDR2 is YFSETQ in the germline V gene. DNA for the CDR3: TGCGCCAGCAGCTCGGAGGGTGGGCGCATCTACACCTTC. Residues: CASSSEGGRIYTF.

The J gene is TRBJ2-5, the V gene TRBV15; D may be TRBD2 (7 bases). The V end was cut by 5 bases, the J end by 5 bases, with 15 bases between. This CDR3 region has 14 residues. Germline values: CDR1 LNHNV, CDR2 YYDKDF (reference sequence). Written as DNA, the CDR3 is TGTGCCACCAGCGGACGGGGGGCTCTGGAGACCCAGTACTTC. Its protein product is CATSGRGALETQYF.

The chain combines TRBV27 with TRBJ2-3, with 9 bases identical to TRBD2. With V trimmed by 7 bases and J by 1 base, 0 bases remained unmatched. CDR3 length equals 13 residues. CDR1 MNHEY and CDR2 SMNVEV come from the germline V gene (reference sequence). For the CDR3, the DNA is TGTGCCAGCAAGCGGGGGGGCACAGATACGCAGTATTTT. It is translated as CASKRGGTDTQYF.

The chain is built from TRBV7-2 and TRBJ1-5; 7 bases map to TRBD1. The CDR3 contains 15 residues. Germline loops: CDR1 SGHTA, CDR2 FQGNSA. Germline trimming cut 9 bases from V and 0 bases from J; bases unmatched to any gene: 8. For the CDR3, the DNA is TGTGCCAGTAAACAGGGGTCCACTAGCAATCAGCCCCAGCATTTT. Encoded protein: CASKQGSTSNQPQHF.

The chain combines TRBV10-1 with TRBJ1-1, with 8 bases aligning to TRBD1. Losses at the gene ends were 4 bases for V and 1 base for J; bases not matched to a gene: 2. Germline V gene data show CDR1 as WNHNN and CDR2 as SYGVQD (reference sequence). This CDR3 has 14 amino acids. This chain's CDR3 is CASSGGTGNTEAFF. The DNA of the CDR3 is TGCGCCAGCAGTGGAGGGACAGGGAACACTGAAGCTTTCTTT.